Listed below are T cell receptor beta chains from one sample, sequenced in a study of blood T cell repertoires in COVID-19. Assay used: immunoSEQ multiplex PCR; TCRdb lists only in-frame clones, some missing. This sample has under 150,000 clones, with less than 85% found just once. The sequenced sample consisted of peripheral blood. The receptors here all came from a human donor in a cohort sampled during active COVID-19. CDR3s include the opening cysteine and the closing phenylalanine or tryptophan. The D gene is left open where the match is weak. Rows may omit the clone size; those that give it use once, few, many or a size class.

cdr3_nt: TGTGCCAGCAGGGAGGGGATGAGCTCCTATAATTCACCCCTCCACTTT
cdr3_aa: CASREGMSSYNSPLHF
cdr3_length: 16
clone_size: many
v_call: TRBV3-1/TRBV3-2
d_call: NA
j_call: TRBJ1-6

cdr3_nt: TGTGCCAGCAGCGGGGCAGGAAAGTCCTACGAGCAGTACTTC
cdr3_aa: CASSGAGKSYEQYF
cdr3_length: 14
clone_size: NA
v_call: TRBV9
d_call: NA
j_call: TRBJ2-7

cdr3_nt: TGCAGCGTTGATTTCGCGGGAGTCACTGAAGCTTTCTTT
cdr3_aa: CSVDFAGVTEAFF
cdr3_length: 13
clone_size: few
v_call: TRBV29-1
d_call: NA
j_call: TRBJ1-1

cdr3_nt: TGCGCCAGCAGCCAAGCCGTAGCGGGGGCGATCTACGAGCAGTACTTC
cdr3_aa: CASSQAVAGAIYEQYF
cdr3_length: 16
clone_size: NA
v_call: TRBV4-3
d_call: TRBD2
j_call: TRBJ2-7

cdr3_nt: TGTGCCAGCAGTTTAGACCGGGGGGGCCCTGAGCAGTTCTTC
cdr3_aa: CASSLDRGGPEQFF
cdr3_length: 14
clone_size: NA
v_call: TRBV27
d_call: TRBD2
j_call: TRBJ2-1

cdr3_nt: TGTGCCAGCAGCTTAGGTCATAGCAATCAGCCCCAGCATTTT
cdr3_aa: CASSLGHSNQPQHF
cdr3_length: 14
clone_size: NA
v_call: TRBV7-2
d_call: NA
j_call: TRBJ1-5

cdr3_nt: TGCGCCAGCAGCCAAGATGACAGGGGGAATGAGCAGTTCTTC
cdr3_aa: CASSQDDRGNEQFF
cdr3_length: 14
clone_size: NA
v_call: TRBV4-3
d_call: TRBD1
j_call: TRBJ2-1

cdr3_nt: TGTGCTAGCTTAACTTGGACTGGGGTTTTGGAAAAACTGTTTTTT
cdr3_aa: CASLTWTGVLEKLFF
cdr3_length: 15
clone_size: NA
v_call: TRBV12-5
d_call: NA
j_call: TRBJ1-4

cdr3_nt: TGTGCCAGCAGCGGGGACAGGGGGGAACACGAGCAGTACTTC
cdr3_aa: CASSGDRGEHEQYF
cdr3_length: 14
clone_size: NA
v_call: TRBV5-8
d_call: TRBD1
j_call: TRBJ2-7

cdr3_nt: TGTGCCAGTAGTTTCCCCAGTGTGGACTATGGCTACACCTTC
cdr3_aa: CASSFPSVDYGYTF
cdr3_length: 14
clone_size: NA
v_call: TRBV19
d_call: NA
j_call: TRBJ1-2

cdr3_nt: TGTGCCAGCTCTTTGAACACCGCTACCCAGTACTTC
cdr3_aa: CASSLNTATQYF
cdr3_length: 12
clone_size: NA
v_call: TRBV6-5
d_call: NA
j_call: TRBJ2-5

cdr3_nt: TGTGCTAGTGGCCGGAGCGGCTCTGGGGCCAACGTCCTGACTTTC
cdr3_aa: CASGRSGSGANVLTF
cdr3_length: 15
clone_size: NA
v_call: TRBV12-5
d_call: NA
j_call: TRBJ2-6

cdr3_nt: TGTGCCACCAGCTGGCAGTTAAACACTGAAGCTTTCTTT
cdr3_aa: CATSWQLNTEAFF
cdr3_length: 13
clone_size: once
v_call: TRBV15
d_call: NA
j_call: TRBJ1-1

cdr3_nt: TGCAGCGTTGAAGACCTAGTCCTCTATGGCTACACCTTC
cdr3_aa: CSVEDLVLYGYTF
cdr3_length: 13
clone_size: NA
v_call: TRBV29-1
d_call: NA
j_call: TRBJ1-2

cdr3_nt: TGTGCCAGCAGTTCGCGACAGGGGGGGGATACGCAGTATTTT
cdr3_aa: CASSSRQGGDTQYF
cdr3_length: 14
clone_size: NA
v_call: TRBV27
d_call: TRBD1
j_call: TRBJ2-3

cdr3_nt: TGTGCCAGCAGGAGCACCGGGGAGCTGTTTTTT
cdr3_aa: CASRSTGELFF
cdr3_length: 11
clone_size: NA
v_call: TRBV9
d_call: NA
j_call: TRBJ2-2

cdr3_nt: TGTGCCATTCCTTACCTTCTAACGGGAGGCGATCAAGATGGCTACACCTTC
cdr3_aa: CAIPYLLTGGDQDGYTF
cdr3_length: 17
clone_size: NA
v_call: TRBV6-4
d_call: NA
j_call: TRBJ1-2

cdr3_nt: TGTGCCAGCAGCTCCGAAGACAGGGTGCTCGAAAAACTGTTTTTT
cdr3_aa: CASSSEDRVLEKLFF
cdr3_length: 15
clone_size: NA
v_call: TRBV7-9
d_call: TRBD1
j_call: TRBJ1-4

cdr3_nt: TGTGCCAGCAGAAGCAGACAGGGGGGTCAGCCCCAGCATTTT
cdr3_aa: CASRSRQGGQPQHF
cdr3_length: 14
clone_size: NA
v_call: TRBV28
d_call: TRBD1
j_call: TRBJ1-5

cdr3_nt: TGTGCCAGTAGTATAGGGACTAGCGGGGCACTACAAGAGACCCAGTACTTC
cdr3_aa: CASSIGTSGALQETQYF
cdr3_length: 17
clone_size: once
v_call: TRBV19
d_call: TRBD2
j_call: TRBJ2-5

cdr3_nt: TGTGCCAGTAGTGAACGACAGGGGGCCGGCGAGCAGTACTTC
cdr3_aa: CASSERQGAGEQYF
cdr3_length: 14
clone_size: NA
v_call: TRBV19
d_call: TRBD1
j_call: TRBJ2-7

cdr3_nt: TGTGCCTGGAGTCAGGACATCTACGAGCAGTACTTC
cdr3_aa: CAWSQDIYEQYF
cdr3_length: 12
clone_size: NA
v_call: TRBV30
d_call: NA
j_call: TRBJ2-7

cdr3_nt: TGTGCCAGTAGTACCCCGACAGGGCATGGCTACACCTTC
cdr3_aa: CASSTPTGHGYTF
cdr3_length: 13
clone_size: NA
v_call: TRBV19
d_call: TRBD1
j_call: TRBJ1-2

cdr3_nt: TGTGCCAGCAGCTTGCCGGGACAGATAACCGGGGAGCTGTTTTTT
cdr3_aa: CASSLPGQITGELFF
cdr3_length: 15
clone_size: NA
v_call: TRBV11-1
d_call: TRBD1
j_call: TRBJ2-2

cdr3_nt: TGTGCCAGCAGTTTACTCGCGGCCGGGGAGCAGTACTTC
cdr3_aa: CASSLLAAGEQYF
cdr3_length: 13
clone_size: NA
v_call: TRBV12-3/TRBV12-4
d_call: NA
j_call: TRBJ2-7

cdr3_nt: TGCGCCAGCAGTGCCCAGACTGGCTATAGCAATCAGCCCCAGCATTTT
cdr3_aa: CASSAQTGYSNQPQHF
cdr3_length: 16
clone_size: NA
v_call: TRBV10-2
d_call: NA
j_call: TRBJ1-5

cdr3_nt: TGTGCCAGTGCCGGGGGGGCGGGAAATACGCAGTATTTT
cdr3_aa: CASAGGAGNTQYF
cdr3_length: 13
clone_size: NA
v_call: TRBV19
d_call: TRBD2
j_call: TRBJ2-3

cdr3_nt: TGTGCCAGTAGTAGCAGGGCCCAAGAGACCCAGTACTTC
cdr3_aa: CASSSRAQETQYF
cdr3_length: 13
clone_size: NA
v_call: TRBV19
d_call: NA
j_call: TRBJ2-5

cdr3_nt: TGTGCCCCCAGTTGGCGGGGCAATGAGCAGTTCTTC
cdr3_aa: CAPSWRGNEQFF
cdr3_length: 12
clone_size: NA
v_call: TRBV19
d_call: NA
j_call: TRBJ2-1

cdr3_nt: TGTGCCACCAGCAGAGCGGGGTCCGGAAACACCATATATTTT
cdr3_aa: CATSRAGSGNTIYF
cdr3_length: 14
clone_size: NA
v_call: TRBV15
d_call: NA
j_call: TRBJ1-3

cdr3_nt: TGTGCCAGTTTCGCCGGGACAGCAACCTACGAGCAGTACTTC
cdr3_aa: CASFAGTATYEQYF
cdr3_length: 14
clone_size: few
v_call: TRBV6-5
d_call: TRBD1
j_call: TRBJ2-7

cdr3_nt: TGTGCCTGGAGGAAACAGGGTATCTACAATGAGCAGTTCTTC
cdr3_aa: CAWRKQGIYNEQFF
cdr3_length: 14
clone_size: NA
v_call: TRBV30
d_call: NA
j_call: TRBJ2-1

cdr3_nt: TGTGCCAGCAGCCGAAGGGGGGAGACCCAGTACTTC
cdr3_aa: CASSRRGETQYF
cdr3_length: 12
clone_size: once
v_call: TRBV11-2
d_call: NA
j_call: TRBJ2-5

cdr3_nt: TGTGCCAGCACCACGGGACAGGGAACTTATGGCTACACCTTC
cdr3_aa: CASTTGQGTYGYTF
cdr3_length: 14
clone_size: NA
v_call: TRBV6-5
d_call: TRBD1
j_call: TRBJ1-2

cdr3_nt: TGCGCCAGCACTGGGACAGGGATGCAAGAGACCCAGTACTTC
cdr3_aa: CASTGTGMQETQYF
cdr3_length: 14
clone_size: NA
v_call: TRBV10-2
d_call: TRBD1
j_call: TRBJ2-5

cdr3_nt: TGTGCCAGCAGTCTTCCGGGGGGACTATATGGGGCCAACGTCCTGACTTTC
cdr3_aa: CASSLPGGLYGANVLTF
cdr3_length: 17
clone_size: NA
v_call: TRBV3-1/TRBV3-2
d_call: TRBD2
j_call: TRBJ2-6

cdr3_nt: TGTGCCAGCAGCTCTGAAATGCGGGCATATGGCTACACCTTC
cdr3_aa: CASSSEMRAYGYTF
cdr3_length: 14
clone_size: NA
v_call: TRBV7-9
d_call: NA
j_call: TRBJ1-2

cdr3_nt: TGTGCCAGTAGTAGTGGACAGCAGGGTTGGGAGACCCAGTACTTC
cdr3_aa: CASSSGQQGWETQYF
cdr3_length: 15
clone_size: NA
v_call: TRBV19
d_call: NA
j_call: TRBJ2-5

cdr3_nt: TGTGCCAGCAGCTTACGAGCGGGGGGGCCGGAGACCCAGTACTTC
cdr3_aa: CASSLRAGGPETQYF
cdr3_length: 15
clone_size: NA
v_call: TRBV5-6
d_call: TRBD2
j_call: TRBJ2-5

cdr3_nt: TGTGCCAGCAGTTACATCCGGACAGGGGGCGCAGATACGCAGTATTTT
cdr3_aa: CASSYIRTGGADTQYF
cdr3_length: 16
clone_size: NA
v_call: TRBV6-2/TRBV6-3
d_call: TRBD1
j_call: TRBJ2-3

cdr3_nt: TGTGCCAGCGGGCCAGCCCACCGCTTC
cdr3_aa: CASGPAHRF
cdr3_length: 9
clone_size: NA
v_call: TRBV2
d_call: NA
j_call: TRBJ2-7

cdr3_nt: TGTGCCAGCAGCATAGCGGGGGGGACGGTAGATACGCAGTATTTT
cdr3_aa: CASSIAGGTVDTQYF
cdr3_length: 15
clone_size: NA
v_call: TRBV5-8
d_call: TRBD2
j_call: TRBJ2-3

cdr3_nt: TGTGCCAGCAGTCCCCCTCGGGGTAGCTCCTACAATGAGCAGTTCTTC
cdr3_aa: CASSPPRGSSYNEQFF
cdr3_length: 16
clone_size: NA
v_call: TRBV28
d_call: NA
j_call: TRBJ2-1

cdr3_nt: TGCAGTGCCCGAGCCGGGGGGCCCCAGCATTTT
cdr3_aa: CSARAGGPQHF
cdr3_length: 11
clone_size: NA
v_call: TRBV20-1
d_call: NA
j_call: TRBJ1-5

cdr3_nt: TGCGCCAGCAGTACTCCAGGGACAGATACGCAGTATTTT
cdr3_aa: CASSTPGTDTQYF
cdr3_length: 13
clone_size: NA
v_call: TRBV5-1
d_call: NA
j_call: TRBJ2-3

cdr3_nt: TGTGCCAGCAGCTTAGGGACTAGCGCAGATACGCAGTATTTT
cdr3_aa: CASSLGTSADTQYF
cdr3_length: 14
clone_size: few
v_call: TRBV7-9
d_call: TRBD2
j_call: TRBJ2-3

cdr3_nt: TGCGCCAGCAGCTTTAGCGGGGGGGTTGGAGAGACCCAGTACTTC
cdr3_aa: CASSFSGGVGETQYF
cdr3_length: 15
clone_size: once
v_call: TRBV5-1
d_call: TRBD2
j_call: TRBJ2-5

cdr3_nt: TGTGCCAGCAGCAAAGGATTGGAGACTAGCGGGGGAAGCGCCTACGAGCAGTACTTC
cdr3_aa: CASSKGLETSGGSAYEQYF
cdr3_length: 19
clone_size: NA
v_call: TRBV21-1
d_call: NA
j_call: TRBJ2-7

cdr3_nt: TGTGCCAGCAGCCCGGGGTCCGAGATTGTAACCAAAAACATTCAGTACTTC
cdr3_aa: CASSPGSEIVTKNIQYF
cdr3_length: 17
clone_size: once
v_call: TRBV9
d_call: NA
j_call: TRBJ2-4

cdr3_nt: TGTGCCAGCAGCTTAGCGCGGGGGAGGTGGGAACTGTTTTTT
cdr3_aa: CASSLARGRWELFF
cdr3_length: 14
clone_size: many
v_call: TRBV7-2
d_call: NA
j_call: TRBJ1-4

cdr3_nt: TGTGCCAGCAGTCGATCGACCCCCGCCGGGACAGGGGTTTTTCAGCAGTACTTC
cdr3_aa: CASSRSTPAGTGVFQQYF
cdr3_length: 18
clone_size: NA
v_call: TRBV6-6
d_call: TRBD1
j_call: TRBJ2-7

cdr3_nt: TGTGCCAGCAGTTTCCATCGCAATCAGCCCCAGCATTTT
cdr3_aa: CASSFHRNQPQHF
cdr3_length: 13
clone_size: NA
v_call: TRBV12-3/TRBV12-4
d_call: NA
j_call: TRBJ1-5

cdr3_nt: TGTGCCAGTAGTATAGATGCAGGGGTTGCTTTCTTT
cdr3_aa: CASSIDAGVAFF
cdr3_length: 12
clone_size: NA
v_call: TRBV19
d_call: NA
j_call: TRBJ1-1

cdr3_nt: TGTGCCAGCAGTTTGTTCGGACAGGGGGGGAACACTGAAGCTTTCTTT
cdr3_aa: CASSLFGQGGNTEAFF
cdr3_length: 16
clone_size: NA
v_call: TRBV28
d_call: TRBD1
j_call: TRBJ1-1

cdr3_nt: TGTGCCAGCAGCAACCTCTATGAACGTAGACTGCTCTCTGGGGCCAACGTCCTGACTTTC
cdr3_aa: CASSNLYERRLLSGANVLTF
cdr3_length: 20
clone_size: few
v_call: TRBV7-9
d_call: NA
j_call: TRBJ2-6

cdr3_nt: TGTGCCAGCAGCCAAACCGGGACAGGGGTTTACGAGCAGTACTTC
cdr3_aa: CASSQTGTGVYEQYF
cdr3_length: 15
clone_size: NA
v_call: TRBV3-1/TRBV3-2
d_call: TRBD1
j_call: TRBJ2-7